The rows below give T cell receptor beta chains drawn from one sample of a study of CD8 T cells in ankylosing spondylitis. Via MiXCR, TCRdb re-called the 5' RACE reads, giving one row per CDR3 protein. Among about 400,000 distinct CDR3 sequences listed, roughly 20% were seen once. Sample: blood, either unsorted or a sorted T cell fraction (not recorded which). These receptors came from a male donor with ankylosing spondylitis or in good health (not recorded which). CDR3s include the opening cysteine and the closing phenylalanine or tryptophan. Each record gives: D gene, V gene, CDR3 length, clone size, J gene, CDR3 DNA, CDR3 protein. The D gene is left open where the match is weak. Clone size, where shown, is once, few, many, or a class for clones that have expanded.

NA,TRBV5-1,16,NA,TRBJ2-7,TGCGCCAGCAGCTGGGGACTGACGCTTTACTCCTACGAGCAGTACTTC,CASSWGLTLYSYEQYF
NA,TRBV2,16,NA,TRBJ2-3,TGTGCCAGGGGAGAAGGGGCCACGGGTACGTTGGATACGCAGTATTTT,CARGEGATGTLDTQYF
TRBD1,TRBV6-2/TRBV6-3,16,few,TRBJ1-1,TGTGCCAGCAGTTACGGGGACAGGGAGGTTACCACTGAAGCTTTCTTT,CASSYGDREVTTEAFF
TRBD2,TRBV4-1,18,few,TRBJ2-3,TGCGCCAGCAGCCCCAACCCCCATGGTAGCGGGGGGACAGATACGCAGTATTTT,CASSPNPHGSGGTDTQYF
TRBD2,TRBV20-1,16,few,TRBJ2-7,TGCAGTGCTAGAGATCGGGATAGCGGGGGGGTAGCCGAGCAGTACTTC,CSARDRDSGGVAEQYF
TRBD1,TRBV28,15,NA,TRBJ1-2,TGTGCCAGCAACCCCCTGCAGGGGGTTTCCCGAGGCTACACCTTC,CASNPLQGVSRGYTF
NA,TRBV24-1,11,NA,TRBJ2-7,TGTGCCACCAGTGATTTGGCCGAGCAGTACTTC,CATSDLAEQYF
NA,TRBV6-1,14,NA,TRBJ2-2,TGTGCCAGCAGTGAAAGTCGGTACACCGGGGAGCTGTTTTTT,CASSESRYTGELFF
NA,TRBV7-9,14,few,TRBJ2-7,TGTGCCAGCAGCAGTTACAGGGACACCTACGAGCAGTACTTC,CASSSYRDTYEQYF
TRBD2,TRBV12-3/TRBV12-4,15,many,TRBJ2-3,TGTGCCAGCAGTTTCGGACTAGCCGGAACAGATACGCAGTATTTT,CASSFGLAGTDTQYF
NA,TRBV4-1,15,NA,TRBJ2-2,TGCGCCAGCAGCCAAGATGAACTGGATACCGGGGAGCTGTTTTTT,CASSQDELDTGELFF
TRBD2,TRBV2,16,few,TRBJ2-3,TGTGCCAGCAGTGAACGGGGGGTCTTTGGCACAGATACGCAGTATTTT,CASSERGVFGTDTQYF
NA,TRBV2,18,few,TRBJ2-1,TGTGCCAGCAGCTCAATGTTGACTAATTACCCTTCCGGCAATGAGCAGTTCTTC,CASSSMLTNYPSGNEQFF
TRBD1,TRBV7-9,13,NA,TRBJ2-5,TGTGCCAGCAGCGAAGACAGGGGGGAGACCCAGTACTTC,CASSEDRGETQYF
TRBD2,TRBV7-8,17,NA,TRBJ2-3,TGTGCCAGCAGCCAAGGACTAGCGGGGGGGCATGGAGATACGCAGTATTTT,CASSQGLAGGHGDTQYF
NA,TRBV7-9,13,few,TRBJ2-7,TGTGCCAGCAGCTTATCTGGCCTCTACGAGCAGTACTTC,CASSLSGLYEQYF
NA,TRBV6-4,15,NA,TRBJ2-2,TGTGCCAGCAGCCGCGGGGAATCGAACACCGGGGAGCTGTTTTTT,CASSRGESNTGELFF
TRBD1,TRBV7-2,17,few,TRBJ2-3,TGTGCCAGCAGCTACCCTAAGACAGGGGTCAGCACAGATACGCAGTATTTT,CASSYPKTGVSTDTQYF
TRBD2,TRBV10-3,15,NA,TRBJ2-3,TGTGCCATCTCCCCAGCGGGGGATCTTATGGATACGCAGTATTTT,CAISPAGDLMDTQYF
NA,TRBV20-1,18,NA,TRBJ2-5,TGCAGTGCCGAAAAGGGGCAACGGCAGTTCGGATACCAAGAGACCCAGTACTTC,CSAEKGQRQFGYQETQYF
NA,TRBV12-3/TRBV12-4,16,NA,TRBJ2-5,TGTGCCAGCAGTTTAGCGGATACAGGTGGTCGAGAGACCCAGTACTTC,CASSLADTGGRETQYF
TRBD1,TRBV11-1,19,few,TRBJ2-6,TGTGCCAGCAGCTTAGCGCGGTCGACAGGGCGATCCGGGGCCAACGTCCTGACTTTC,CASSLARSTGRSGANVLTF
TRBD2,TRBV30,15,NA,TRBJ2-5,TGTGCCTGGAGTCCGCTAGCGGGGGGGGGAGAGACCCAGTACTTC,CAWSPLAGGGETQYF
TRBD2,TRBV7-9,14,NA,TRBJ2-1,TGTGCCAGCAGCTTTGGGGGAGGGGTGGATGAGCAGTTCTTC,CASSFGGGVDEQFF
NA,TRBV29-1,9,NA,TRBJ1-2,TGCAGCGTTGAACCGGCGGACACCTTC,CSVEPADTF
TRBD2,TRBV15,16,few,TRBJ2-7,TGTGCCACCAGCAGAGGGGATAGCGGGGCCCCCTACGAGCAGTACTTC,CATSRGDSGAPYEQYF
NA,TRBV9,13,NA,TRBJ2-3,TGTGCCAGCAGCGTAGTAGGCACAGATACGCAGTATTTT,CASSVVGTDTQYF
TRBD2,TRBV12-3/TRBV12-4,15,NA,TRBJ2-5,TGTGCCAGCAGCCCACTAGCGGGGCTGCAAGAGACCCAGTACTTC,CASSPLAGLQETQYF
TRBD1,TRBV11-2,15,NA,TRBJ2-7,TGTGCCAGCAGCTCTTCACAGGGGCCATACTACGAGCAGTACTTC,CASSSSQGPYYEQYF
NA,TRBV6-1,18,NA,TRBJ2-1,TGTGCCAGCAGTGAACGGGTAGCTTTAGGCCTAGGCATCAATGAGCAGTTCTTC,CASSERVALGLGINEQFF